Listed below are T cell receptor beta chains from one sample, sequenced in a study of blood T cell repertoires in COVID-19. Some clones are missing from TCRdb's copy, which holds only in-frame ones; the method was immunoSEQ multiplex PCR. Counted here are under 100,000 clones, approximately 75% occurring once; the ten biggest clones make up about 13%. The sequenced sample was peripheral blood. These receptor sequences come from a human donor in a cohort sampled during active COVID-19. CDR3s include the opening cysteine and the closing phenylalanine or tryptophan. D genes are given only for firm matches. Expanded clones are given a class, and other clones once, few, many or no size at all.

d_gene: TRBD1
j_gene: TRBJ2-2
v_gene: TRBV7-8
abundance: -
CDR3aa: CASSQGDSNTGELFF
CDR3nt: TGTGCCAGCAGCCAGGGGGACAGCAACACCGGGGAGCTGTTTTTT

d_gene: -
j_gene: TRBJ2-4
v_gene: TRBV11-2
abundance: -
CDR3aa: CASSSSGRTITGLNIQYF
CDR3nt: TGTGCCAGCAGTTCCTCTGGGCGGACGATCACAGGTCTAAACATTCAGTACTTC

d_gene: -
j_gene: TRBJ1-6
v_gene: TRBV30
abundance: -
CDR3aa: CAWRADYLSPLHF
CDR3nt: TGTGCCTGGAGGGCCGATTACCTGTCACCCCTCCACTTT

d_gene: -
j_gene: TRBJ1-2
v_gene: TRBV7-2
abundance: -
CDR3aa: CASSHPGLANYGYTF
CDR3nt: TGTGCCAGCAGCCATCCGGGACTTGCCAACTATGGCTACACCTTC

d_gene: -
j_gene: TRBJ2-4
v_gene: TRBV24-1
abundance: -
CDR3aa: CATSGSGIAKNIQYF
CDR3nt: TGTGCCACCAGTGGGTCCGGGATAGCCAAAAACATTCAGTACTTC

d_gene: TRBD2
j_gene: TRBJ2-3
v_gene: TRBV6-5
abundance: -
CDR3aa: CASKELAGGTDTQYF
CDR3nt: TGTGCCAGCAAAGAACTAGCGGGGGGCACAGATACGCAGTATTTT

d_gene: TRBD2
j_gene: TRBJ2-5
v_gene: TRBV18
abundance: -
CDR3aa: CASSPGLAGVGTQYF
CDR3nt: TGTGCCAGCTCACCTGGACTAGCGGGCGTAGGGACCCAGTACTTC

d_gene: TRBD1
j_gene: TRBJ2-2
v_gene: TRBV19
abundance: once
CDR3aa: CASSILPRGRAGNTGELFF
CDR3nt: TGTGCCAGTAGTATCTTACCCAGGGGGCGCGCGGGGAACACCGGGGAGCTGTTTTTT

d_gene: TRBD2
j_gene: TRBJ2-3
v_gene: TRBV2
abundance: once
CDR3aa: CASRASGVSDTQYF
CDR3nt: TGTGCCAGCAGGGCTAGCGGCGTGTCAGATACGCAGTATTTT

d_gene: -
j_gene: TRBJ1-2
v_gene: TRBV29-1
abundance: -
CDR3aa: CSVRSQGNYGYTF
CDR3nt: TGCAGCGTGCGATCTCAGGGGAACTATGGCTACACCTTC

d_gene: TRBD1
j_gene: TRBJ1-1
v_gene: TRBV6-5
abundance: -
CDR3aa: CASSLTGTVNTEAFF
CDR3nt: TGTGCCAGCAGTCTGACCGGGACAGTGAACACTGAAGCTTTCTTT

d_gene: TRBD1
j_gene: TRBJ2-7
v_gene: TRBV28
abundance: -
CDR3aa: CASSTQGGSIHEQYF
CDR3nt: TGTGCCAGCAGCACTCAAGGGGGCAGTATACACGAGCAGTACTTC

d_gene: -
j_gene: TRBJ2-3
v_gene: TRBV4-1
abundance: -
CDR3aa: CASSHGLGLNTDTQYF
CDR3nt: TGCGCCAGCAGCCACGGGCTCGGACTTAACACAGATACGCAGTATTTT

d_gene: -
j_gene: TRBJ2-5
v_gene: TRBV21-1
abundance: -
CDR3aa: CASSPPGTQYF
CDR3nt: TGTGCCAGCAGCCCTCCGGGGACCCAGTACTTC

d_gene: -
j_gene: TRBJ2-7
v_gene: TRBV7-8
abundance: -
CDR3aa: CASSLTTRFEQYF
CDR3nt: TGTGCCAGCAGCTTAACGACTCGGTTCGAGCAGTACTTC

d_gene: -
j_gene: TRBJ2-3
v_gene: TRBV5-1
abundance: -
CDR3aa: CASSLDPSTDTQYF
CDR3nt: TGCGCCAGCAGCTTGGATCCAAGCACAGATACGCAGTATTTT

d_gene: TRBD2
j_gene: TRBJ2-3
v_gene: TRBV6-6
abundance: -
CDR3aa: CASSGGVSTDTQYF
CDR3nt: TGTGCCAGCAGTGGGGGGGTTAGCACAGATACGCAGTATTTT

d_gene: -
j_gene: TRBJ2-1
v_gene: TRBV7-8
abundance: -
CDR3aa: CASSLGATYNEQFF
CDR3nt: TGTGCCAGCAGCTTGGGGGCCACCTACAATGAGCAGTTCTTC

d_gene: -
j_gene: TRBJ1-1
v_gene: TRBV11-3
abundance: -
CDR3aa: CASSHGSGISEAFF
CDR3nt: TGTGCCAGCAGCCATGGTTCAGGGATTTCTGAAGCTTTCTTT

d_gene: -
j_gene: TRBJ2-2
v_gene: TRBV5-1
abundance: -
CDR3aa: CASSALTGTTGELFF
CDR3nt: TGCGCCAGCAGCGCCCTGACAGGGACTACCGGGGAGCTGTTTTTT

d_gene: TRBD2
j_gene: TRBJ2-7
v_gene: TRBV3-1/TRBV3-2
abundance: few
CDR3aa: CASSISGRYF
CDR3nt: TGTGCCAGCAGCATTAGCGGGAGATACTTC

d_gene: TRBD1
j_gene: TRBJ1-4
v_gene: TRBV28
abundance: -
CDR3aa: CASRDRGEKLFF
CDR3nt: TGTGCCAGCCGGGACAGGGGGGAAAAACTGTTTTTT

d_gene: TRBD1
j_gene: TRBJ2-7
v_gene: TRBV5-8
abundance: -
CDR3aa: CASSFRQGTPYEQYF
CDR3nt: TGTGCCAGCAGCTTCCGACAGGGAACCCCCTACGAGCAGTACTTC

d_gene: -
j_gene: TRBJ1-4
v_gene: TRBV19
abundance: -
CDR3aa: CASSVTTVMKKLFF
CDR3nt: TGTGCCAGTAGTGTGACGACTGTAATGAAAAAACTGTTTTTT

d_gene: TRBD1
j_gene: TRBJ2-7
v_gene: TRBV7-9
abundance: -
CDR3aa: CASSKAGTGPYEQYF
CDR3nt: TGTGCCAGCAGTAAAGCCGGGACAGGGCCCTACGAGCAGTACTTC

d_gene: TRBD2
j_gene: TRBJ2-5
v_gene: TRBV7-7
abundance: few
CDR3aa: CASSSNSGPQETQYF
CDR3nt: TGTGCTAGCAGCTCTAATAGCGGGCCCCAAGAGACCCAGTACTTC

d_gene: TRBD2
j_gene: TRBJ2-2
v_gene: TRBV19
abundance: -
CDR3aa: CASSIDLGEGGELFF
CDR3nt: TGTGCCAGTAGTATAGATCTGGGGGAGGGCGGGGAGCTGTTTTTT

d_gene: -
j_gene: TRBJ1-2
v_gene: TRBV2
abundance: -
CDR3aa: CASGGNTITHGYTF
CDR3nt: TGTGCCAGCGGAGGGAATACTATAACCCATGGCTACACCTTC

d_gene: TRBD1
j_gene: TRBJ2-1
v_gene: TRBV27
abundance: -
CDR3aa: CASSVTGYNEQFF
CDR3nt: TGTGCCAGCAGTGTGACAGGGTACAATGAGCAGTTCTTC

d_gene: TRBD1
j_gene: TRBJ1-2
v_gene: TRBV10-3
abundance: -
CDR3aa: CAIFRQGGYGYTF
CDR3nt: TGTGCCATCTTCAGACAGGGGGGGTATGGCTACACCTTC

d_gene: TRBD1
j_gene: TRBJ1-5
v_gene: TRBV6-6
abundance: -
CDR3aa: CASSFTGGAGQPQHF
CDR3nt: TGTGCCAGCAGCTTCACAGGGGGCGCCGGTCAGCCCCAGCATTTT

d_gene: -
j_gene: TRBJ1-1
v_gene: TRBV6-2/TRBV6-3
abundance: once
CDR3aa: CASSYSKGRGNTEAFF
CDR3nt: TGTGCCAGCAGTTACTCGAAGGGTCGGGGGAACACTGAAGCTTTCTTT